This is a list of T cell receptor beta chains from one sample in a study of blood T cell repertoires in COVID-19. Here immunoSEQ multiplex PCR was the method, and the copy in TCRdb shows in-frame clones only, minus some. This table holds about 140,000 clones, 85% found once. Sequenced material: peripheral blood. All receptors derive from a man aged 50 or older with acute or convalescent COVID-19. Both conserved end residues are part of each CDR3. The order of the fields is J gene, V gene, clone size, D gene, CDR3 DNA, CDR3 protein. A D gene is named only where the DNA matches it firmly. Rows may omit the clone size; those that give it use once, few, many or a size class.

J: TRBJ2-5
V: TRBV5-6
size: .
D: TRBD1
DNA: TGTGCCAGCAGCAGGGGGACAGAAGAGACCCAGTACTTC
CDR3: CASSRGTEETQYF

J: TRBJ1-5
V: TRBV7-8
size: .
D: TRBD1
DNA: TGTGCCAGCAGCCCGGGGACAGTTGTGGACAATCAGCCCCAGCATTTT
CDR3: CASSPGTVVDNQPQHF

J: TRBJ1-2
V: TRBV2
size: .
D: TRBD1
DNA: TGTGCCAGCAGGCCGGGACAGGGGAGCTATGGCTACACCTTC
CDR3: CASRPGQGSYGYTF

J: TRBJ1-1
V: TRBV29-1
size: .
D: .
DNA: TGCAGCGTTCTCTCCGGTCCGACTGAAGCTTTCTTT
CDR3: CSVLSGPTEAFF

J: TRBJ2-7
V: TRBV10-3
size: .
D: TRBD2
DNA: TGTGCCATCATGGCGACTAGCGGTTCCAGCTCCTACGAGCAGTACTTC
CDR3: CAIMATSGSSSYEQYF

J: TRBJ1-2
V: TRBV4-1
size: few
D: .
DNA: TGCGCCAGCAGCCAAGGTATCGGGAGAGGCTACACCTTC
CDR3: CASSQGIGRGYTF

J: TRBJ2-7
V: TRBV6-1
size: .
D: TRBD1
DNA: TGTGCCAGCAGTGAAGGAATGGGACAGGGGGCAGGGGAGCAGTACTTC
CDR3: CASSEGMGQGAGEQYF

J: TRBJ2-5
V: TRBV5-1
size: .
D: TRBD1
DNA: TGCGCCAGCAGCTTGCTGGGACAGGGTGGGGAGACCCAGTACTTC
CDR3: CASSLLGQGGETQYF

J: TRBJ1-6
V: TRBV3-1/TRBV3-2
size: .
D: TRBD1
DNA: TGTGCCAGCAGCCAAGGGAGGGGGCCGAATTCACCCCTCCACTTT
CDR3: CASSQGRGPNSPLHF

J: TRBJ2-2
V: TRBV21-1
size: .
D: .
DNA: TGTGCCAGCAGCAAAGACATGAGATTACCGGGACAAACCACCGGGGAGCTGTTTTTT
CDR3: CASSKDMRLPGQTTGELFF

J: TRBJ2-7
V: TRBV6-5
size: .
D: TRBD1
DNA: TGTGCCAGCAGCTGGGACAGGTCTTACGAGCAGTACTTC
CDR3: CASSWDRSYEQYF

J: TRBJ2-1
V: TRBV7-9
size: once
D: TRBD2
DNA: TGTGCCAGCAGCCCGGGACTAGCGGGGGGTCTAACCAATGAGCAGTTCTTC
CDR3: CASSPGLAGGLTNEQFF

J: TRBJ1-2
V: TRBV9
size: .
D: TRBD1
DNA: TGTGCCAGTTCACAGGGGGACCACTATGGCTACACCTTC
CDR3: CASSQGDHYGYTF

J: TRBJ1-5
V: TRBV4-1
size: few
D: .
DNA: TGCGCCAGCAGCCAAGGGCGTGCGGGGAATCAGCCCCAGCATTTT
CDR3: CASSQGRAGNQPQHF

J: TRBJ2-5
V: TRBV5-1
size: .
D: .
DNA: TGCGCCAGCAGCTCATGGGGGGAATCCCAAGAGACCCAGTACTTC
CDR3: CASSSWGESQETQYF

J: TRBJ2-7
V: TRBV6-5
size: few
D: TRBD2
DNA: TGTGCCAGCAAGATGCAGGGGACTAGCGGATACGAGCAGTACTTC
CDR3: CASKMQGTSGYEQYF

J: TRBJ2-6
V: TRBV5-1
size: .
D: .
DNA: TGCGCCAGCAGCTTGCCGGGCTCTGGGGCCAACGTCCTGACTTTC
CDR3: CASSLPGSGANVLTF

J: TRBJ2-3
V: TRBV18
size: .
D: TRBD2
DNA: TGTGCCAGCTCACCCACGCCGGGACTAGCGGGGGGACCCACAGATACGCAGTATTTT
CDR3: CASSPTPGLAGGPTDTQYF

J: TRBJ2-7
V: TRBV15
size: .
D: TRBD2
DNA: TGTGCCACCAGCAGACTTGGGAGAGCGGGGGGGCCCAACGAGCAGTACTTC
CDR3: CATSRLGRAGGPNEQYF

J: TRBJ2-6
V: TRBV5-1
size: .
D: .
DNA: TGCGCCAGCTCCCGCGGGGACGGACGGGCCTCTGGGGCCAACGTCCTGACTTTC
CDR3: CASSRGDGRASGANVLTF

J: TRBJ2-1
V: TRBV10-3
size: .
D: .
DNA: TGTGCCATCAGTGTCGGGGGAAATGAGCAGTTCTTC
CDR3: CAISVGGNEQFF

J: TRBJ1-1
V: TRBV5-1
size: .
D: .
DNA: TGCGCCAGCAGCTTGGGCGACATGAACACTGAAGCTTTCTTT
CDR3: CASSLGDMNTEAFF

J: TRBJ2-1
V: TRBV28
size: .
D: TRBD2
DNA: TGTGCCACCACGCCTGGCGGGCTAGCGGGAGTCGTGAATGAGCAGTTCTTC
CDR3: CATTPGGLAGVVNEQFF

J: TRBJ2-1
V: TRBV5-1
size: .
D: TRBD1
DNA: TGCGCCAGCAGCTTGAGGACAGGGGGAGTGTATGAGCAGTTCTTC
CDR3: CASSLRTGGVYEQFF

J: TRBJ2-3
V: TRBV7-9
size: .
D: .
DNA: TGTGCCAGCAGCGAGCGGGCGGGCACAGATACGCAGTATTTT
CDR3: CASSERAGTDTQYF

J: TRBJ1-4
V: TRBV5-5
size: once
D: .
DNA: TGTGCCAGCAGCTTGGCCGGTGGGACAATGGCTGAAAAACTGTTTTTT
CDR3: CASSLAGGTMAEKLFF

J: TRBJ2-7
V: TRBV29-1
size: once
D: TRBD2
DNA: TGCAGCGTTGGATCGGGGACTAGCGGGAGCTACGAGCAGTACTTC
CDR3: CSVGSGTSGSYEQYF

J: TRBJ2-3
V: TRBV7-2
size: .
D: TRBD1
DNA: TGTGCCAGCAGCCCGACAGGGACAGATACGCAGTATTTT
CDR3: CASSPTGTDTQYF

J: TRBJ1-1
V: TRBV7-9
size: .
D: .
DNA: TGTGCCAGCAGCTTAGGGTTTCGGGTCACTGAAGCTTTCTTT
CDR3: CASSLGFRVTEAFF

J: TRBJ2-3
V: TRBV7-9
size: .
D: .
DNA: TGTGCCAGCAGCTTAGCGCCAGGGGACACAGATACGCAGTATTTT
CDR3: CASSLAPGDTDTQYF

J: TRBJ2-2
V: TRBV5-1
size: .
D: .
DNA: TGCGCCAGCAGCTTGGGTCCGTTGGGGGGGAACACCGGGGAGCTGTTTTTT
CDR3: CASSLGPLGGNTGELFF

J: TRBJ2-5
V: TRBV11-2
size: once
D: .
DNA: TGTGCCAGCAGCTTATTTATCAGGGAGGCAGAGACCCAGTACTTC
CDR3: CASSLFIREAETQYF

J: TRBJ2-1
V: TRBV7-3
size: .
D: .
DNA: TGTGCCAGCAGCTTAACGGGGGGTTTATACAATGAGCAGTTCTTC
CDR3: CASSLTGGLYNEQFF

J: TRBJ2-2
V: TRBV9
size: .
D: TRBD1
DNA: TGTGCCAGCAGCGGACAGGGGGGATATCCGCTGTTTTTT
CDR3: CASSGQGGYPLFF

J: TRBJ1-5
V: TRBV19
size: once
D: .
DNA: TGTGCCAGTAAAATCCCGGGACAAATTCAGCCCCAGCATTTT
CDR3: CASKIPGQIQPQHF

J: TRBJ1-2
V: TRBV7-9
size: .
D: TRBD1
DNA: TGTGCCAGCAGCGAGGGACAGCGTAACTATGGCTACACCTTC
CDR3: CASSEGQRNYGYTF

J: TRBJ1-3
V: TRBV4-1
size: few
D: .
DNA: TGCGCCAGCAGCCAAGAGGAACAGAGTAGAAACACCATATATTTT
CDR3: CASSQEEQSRNTIYF

J: TRBJ2-7
V: TRBV12-1
size: .
D: .
DNA: TGTGCCAGCAGCTTTCCACAGGGAGTCGAGCAGTACTTC
CDR3: CASSFPQGVEQYF

J: TRBJ2-1
V: TRBV11-2
size: .
D: .
DNA: TGTGCCAGCAGCTCACGGGGTCAGGATGAGCAGTTCTTC
CDR3: CASSSRGQDEQFF

J: TRBJ1-1
V: TRBV27
size: .
D: TRBD1
DNA: TGTGCCAGCACCTCGGACAGGGGGACCACTGAAGCTTTCTTT
CDR3: CASTSDRGTTEAFF

J: TRBJ2-3
V: TRBV3-1/TRBV3-2
size: .
D: .
DNA: TGTGCCAGCAGCCAAGGGTTGAATCTCGGGGATACGCAGTATTTT
CDR3: CASSQGLNLGDTQYF

J: TRBJ2-1
V: TRBV5-1
size: .
D: TRBD2
DNA: TGCGCCAGCAGGAACTCACTAGCGGGGGGGCCATCGCAGTTCTTC
CDR3: CASRNSLAGGPSQFF

J: TRBJ2-1
V: TRBV5-1
size: .
D: TRBD2
DNA: TGCGCCAGCAGCACACAAGGCCCTAGCGGGGGCCATGAGCAGTTCTTC
CDR3: CASSTQGPSGGHEQFF